Listed here are 20 T cell receptor beta chains from one sample, sequenced in a study of cytomegalovirus exposure and HLA in healthy donors. Amplification used 60 Vbeta primers and 13 Jbeta primers. Profiled with immunoSEQ multiplex PCR; TCRdb holds only in-frame clones, not every one. The data contain some 270,000 clones, 80% of them singletons. The sequenced sample consisted of PBMCs. These receptors all stem from a girl aged 2-10 years in good health and CMV-seronegative.

The chain is built from TRBV2 and TRBJ2-2, with 12 bases matching TRBD1. Germline CDR1 reads SNHLY; CDR2 reads FYNNEI. The CDR3 covers 15 residues. Losses at the gene ends were 6 bases for V and 7 bases for J; bases not matched to a gene: 6. For the CDR3, the DNA is TGTGCCAGCAGCCGGGACAGGGGGCAGGTCGGGGAGCTGTTTTTT. Protein product: CASSRDRGQVGELFF.

This chain joins TRBV5-1 and TRBJ2-5, with 10 bases lining up with TRBD1. The J call may not be correct, given that the DNA end is closer to TRBJ2-7. The length of the CDR3 is 14 residues. In germline, CDR1 is SGHRS, CDR2 YFSETQ. The CDR3 loop reads CASSPGTGAYEQYF. CDR3 bases: TGCGCCAGCAGCCCCGGGACAGGGGCGTACGAGCAGTACTTC.

The V gene is TRBV5-6, the J gene TRBJ1-4; D unclear. Trimming took 0 bases from V and 8 from J, leaving 14 bases between them. CDR1 and CDR2 (germline): SGHDT, YYEEEE. The CDR3 is 15 residues long. CDR3 residues: CASSLGGGFEEKLFF. The CDR3 region has the DNA TGTGCCAGCAGCTTGGGCGGAGGGTTTGAGGAAAAACTGTTTTTT.

The rearrangement uses TRBV28 and TRBJ1-1; TRBD1 might be the D (6 bases). Trimming pared 5 bases from V and 9 bases from J, leaving 22 bases between. Germline CDR1 MDHEN, CDR2 SYDVKM. The CDR3 loop spans 15 amino acids. CDR3 amino acids: CASSTGWVGNVQAFF. CDR3 coding DNA: TGTGCCAGCAGTACAGGGTGGGTAGGGAACGTGCAAGCTTTCTTT.

The J gene is TRBJ1-4, the V gene TRBV2; D ambiguous. CDR1 is SNHLY and CDR2 is FYNNEI in the germline V gene. The CDR3 covers 14 residues. The ends were cut back, 4 bases at V and 8 bases at J, with 14 bases in the middle. The CDR3, as DNA: TGTGCCAGCAGTGTGTGGCCGACTGAAGAAAAACTGTTTTTT. It codes for CASSVWPTEEKLFF.

The chain uses TRBV28 and TRBJ2-7; no reliable D call. Trimming took off 6 bases at V and 0 bases at J, with 21 bases between the two ends. Germline V CDR1 and CDR2: MDHEN, SYDVKM. The CDR3 covers 17 residues. The CDR3 nucleotides read TGTGCCAGCAGCCCAGCCGAGCTGGGCAGCAGCTCCTACGAGCAGTACTTC. Its translation: CASSPAELGSSSYEQYF.

The chain has TRBV9 and TRBJ1-6; possibly TRBD1 for D (6 bases). The V gene's germline CDR1 is SGDLS and CDR2 YYNGEE. Deletions cut 0 bases from V and 9 bases from J, with 13 bases between. The CDR3 runs to 15 residues. CDR3 coding DNA: TGTGCCAGCAGCGTAGCGGGACATACGGGTTCACCCCTCCACTTT. Amino acids: CASSVAGHTGSPLHF.

This clone has a single count. The chain employs TRBV2 and TRBJ2-7; TRBD1 matches 8 bases. Germline V CDR1 and CDR2: SNHLY, FYNNEI. The CDR3 has 18 amino acids. Trimming cost V 8 bases and J 3 bases; bases outside gene matches: 21. This CDR3 reads CASRWTGIKGRVGYEQYF. The CDR3 region has the DNA TGTGCCAGCCGCTGGACAGGGATCAAGGGGAGAGTTGGCTACGAGCAGTACTTC.

This chain connects TRBV6-5 to TRBJ2-7, with a weak D call TRBD1 (5 bases). Trimming stripped 0 bases from V and 3 bases from J, with 15 bases between. Germline CDR1 reads MNHEY; CDR2 reads SVGAGI. The CDR3 covers 16 residues. This CDR3 is CASSYSQGTILYEQYF. The CDR3 DNA reads as TGTGCCAGCAGTTACTCCCAGGGAACCATTCTCTACGAGCAGTACTTC.

A word on this clone: At the DNA level, this CDR3 is encoded by other sequences in the same sample as well. The chain is built from TRBV7-3 and TRBJ1-3, with 7 bases fitting TRBD1. Looked up from germline, CDR1 is SGHTA and CDR2 is FQGTGA. Unmatched junction bases numbered 10, after V lost 5 bases and J lost 0 bases. The CDR3 loop spans 17 amino acids. The CDR3 DNA sequence: TGTGCCAGCAGCCGCCCCCCGGACAGGCACTCTGGAAACACCATATATTTT. Translation: CASSRPPDRHSGNTIYF.

The chain is built from TRBV5-4 and TRBJ2-4; 9 bases are a match to TRBD1. This CDR3 region has 19 residues. Looked up from germline, CDR1 is SGHNT and CDR2 is YYREEE (reference sequence). The junction had 13 bases not matched to a gene; V was cut back by 3 bases and J by 0 bases. The CDR3 loop reads CASSSKRTGATVAKNIQYF. CDR3 in DNA: TGTGCCAGCAGCTCAAAGAGGACAGGGGCTACGGTAGCCAAAAACATTCAGTACTTC.

The chain is built from TRBV19 and TRBJ1-1; D is uncertain. Germline lookup yields CDR1 LNHDA and CDR2 SQIVND (reference sequence). V dropped 7 bases and J dropped 0 bases, with 6 bases sitting between them. This CDR3 spans 12 amino acids. The DNA for the CDR3 is TGTGCCAGTATGCGGGTGAACACTGAAGCTTTCTTT. Protein product: CASMRVNTEAFF.

V and J are TRBV5-1 and TRBJ2-5, with 9 bases identical to TRBD1. Germline trimming cut 4 bases from V and 5 bases from J; bases unmatched to any gene: 9. The CDR3 loop spans 15 amino acids. Germline V gene lookup returns CDR1 SGHRS and CDR2 YFSETQ. CDR3 coding DNA: TGCGCCAGCAGCCAGGGACAGGGAGGGTACGAGACCCAGTACTTC. Protein sequence: CASSQGQGGYETQYF.

The chain has TRBV5-5 and TRBJ2-7; D gene ambiguous. The CDR3 sequence is 16 residues long. The V end was cut by 2 bases, the J end by 2 bases, with 17 bases between. Germline V gives CDR1 SGHKS, CDR2 YYEKEE (reference sequence). CDR3 residues: CASSFRYSLDPYEQYF. CDR3 nucleotides: TGTGCCAGCAGCTTTAGGTACAGCCTGGATCCCTACGAGCAGTACTTC. Variable domain in full (rest from reference TRBV5-5 and TRBJ2-7): DAGVTQSPTHLIKTRGQQVTLRCSPISGHKSVSWYQQVLGQGPQFIFQYYEKEERGRGNFPDRFSARQFPNYSSELNVNALLLGDSALYLCASSFRYSLDPYEQYFGPGTRLTVT.

This chain links TRBV7-9 with TRBJ2-7; D gene unclear. CDR3 length: 14 residues. Germline V gene sequence: CDR1 SEHNR, CDR2 FQNEAQ (reference sequence). V lost 9 bases and J lost 0, with 15 bases in between. The CDR3 nucleotides read TGTGCCAGTATCCCCCCCAGTAACTCCTACGAGCAGTACTTC. Protein product: CASIPPSNSYEQYF. Complete variable domain (other parts from reference TRBV7-9 and TRBJ2-7): DTGVSQNPRHKITKRGQNVTFRCDPISEHNRLYWYRQTLGQGPEFLTYFQNEAQLEKSRLLSDRFSAERPKGSFSTLEIQRTEQGDSAMYLCASIPPSNSYEQYFGPGTRLTVT.

The CDR3 DNA reads as TGTGCCAGCAGTTTACTTACAGATACGCAGTATTTT. This sequence encodes CASSLLTDTQYF. This rearrangement joins TRBV28 to TRBJ2-3, with D uncertain. The CDR3 is 12 residues long. Trimming removed 2 bases from V and 3 bases from J, with 3 bases in between. Looked up from germline, CDR1 is MDHEN and CDR2 is SYDVKM.

In its sample, this clone was seen once. The chain uses TRBV9 and TRBJ1-1; no definite D call. The V end was cut by 1 base, the J end by 1 base, with 5 bases between. Germline V CDR1 and CDR2: SGDLS, YYNGEE. The CDR3 spans 13 residues. In DNA, the CDR3 is TGTGCCAGCAGCGTACTAACGAACACTGAAGCTTTCTTT. Protein product: CASSVLTNTEAFF.

The V call is TRBV28, the J call TRBJ2-1; 7 bases agree with TRBD2. V shed 3 bases and J 7 bases; nucleotides not matched to a gene: 9. The CDR3 contains 15 residues. Germline V gene sequence: CDR1 MDHEN, CDR2 SYDVKM. This chain's CDR3 is CASSLGGTRPNEQFF. The CDR3 nucleotides are TGTGCCAGCAGTTTGGGAGGGACGCGGCCTAATGAGCAGTTCTTC.

The chain couples TRBV10-1 to TRBJ2-7; maybe TRBD2 (5 bases). The CDR3 runs to 15 residues. The V end was cut by 2 bases, the J end by 3 bases, with 14 bases between. Per germline, CDR1 WNHNN and CDR2 SYGVQD (reference sequence). CDR3 nucleotides: TGCGCCAGCAGTGAGAGAACGGGATTAGACTACGAGCAGTACTTC. Translated, it gives CASSERTGLDYEQYF.

The chain employs TRBV10-3 and TRBJ2-3; TRBD2 matches at 7 bases. The junction had 2 bases not matched to a gene; V was cut back by 2 bases and J by 0 bases. Germline loops: CDR1 ENHRY, CDR2 SYGVKD. CDR3 length equals 15 residues. The DNA for the CDR3 is TGTGCCATCAGTGAGCCGCGGGGGAGCACAGATACGCAGTATTTT. Amino acids: CAISEPRGSTDTQYF.